This T cell receptor beta chain was observed in a study of CD8 T cells in ankylosing spondylitis. Whole-study findings and limits: Disease-linked clones were CD8+ and relatively rare in peripheral blood. Prior work had noted some motif variants in reactive arthritis blood and synovial fluid. There was a TCR beta motif, made of several highly homologous variants, that appeared characteristic of ankylosing spondylitis blood. Disease-linked clones reportedly showed significant enrichment in matched ankylosing spondylitis synovial fluid.

CDR1 SNHLY and CDR2 FYNNEI come from the germline V gene. The CDR3 contains 14 residues. The V and J ends lost 6 bases and 2 bases, in that order; junction bases with no gene match: 4. A remark on this clonotype: No antigen is known for it.

Construction of TCR beta libraries was performed using quantitative 5'-RACE with molecular barcodes. TCRdb independently ran MiXCR on the 5' RACE reads; one entry per CDR3 protein. The sample lists 470,000 or so distinct CDR3 sequences, 26% occurring once. V gene TRBV2 combines with J gene TRBJ1-3, with 7 bases aligning to TRBD1. Sequencing input: blood, either unsorted or a sorted T cell fraction (not recorded which). The origin of this receptor is a male donor with ankylosing spondylitis. CDR3 amino acids: CASSFTGAGNTIYF. The DNA for the CDR3 is TGTGCCAGCAGCTTCACAGGGGCTGGAAACACCATATATTTT.